These 24 T cell receptor beta chains were all obtained from the same sample, sequenced in a study of PD-1 and CTLA-4 blockade in melanoma. Sequencing used immunoSEQ multiplex PCR; TCRdb keeps in-frame clones, though not all of them. Of about 32,000 clones listed, around 89% are singletons. The specimen was CD8+ T cells from peripheral blood, collected from a patient given anti-PD-1 treatment. The receptors stem from a human donor with melanoma.

This clone was recorded a few times. The rearrangement links TRBV7-9 to TRBJ2-2; no clear D gene. This CDR3 has 13 amino acids. The germline gives CDR1 SEHNR, CDR2 FQNEAQ (reference sequence). Trimming removed 9 bases at V and 1 base at J, with 9 bases between. DNA of the CDR3: TGTGCCAGTTCCGAGGTGAACACCGGGGAGCTGTTTTTT. It encodes CASSEVNTGELFF. Using reference TRBV7-9 and TRBJ2-2 for the parts outside the CDR3, the full variable domain is DTGVSQNPRHKITKRGQNVTFRCDPISEHNRLYWYRQTLGQGPEFLTYFQNEAQLEKSRLLSDRFSAERPKGSFSTLEIQRTEQGDSAMYLCASSEVNTGELFFGEGSRLTVL.

The genes are TRBV6-2 or TRBV6-3 and TRBJ2-1; D remains ambiguous. The germline gives CDR1 MNHEY, CDR2 SVGEGT. This CDR3 has 17 residues. Trimming stripped 2 bases from V and 7 bases from J, with 21 bases between. CDR3 protein: CASSYRRDSRNVNEQFF. The CDR3 coding sequence is TGTGCCAGCAGTTACCGACGAGACTCCAGAAATGTGAATGAGCAGTTCTTC.

The chain joins TRBV4-2 to TRBJ1-5; D is unresolved. Germline CDR1 and CDR2: LGHNA and YNFKEQ. This CDR3 contains 19 residues. The germline V and J ends were trimmed by 3 bases and 0 bases, with 21 bases remaining between them. CDR3 amino acids: CASSHTPRGPEGSNQPQHF. The CDR3 nucleotides are TGTGCCAGCAGCCACACCCCCCGCGGGCCCGAAGGTAGCAATCAGCCCCAGCATTTT.

In DNA, the CDR3 is TGTGCCAGCGACCCCGGCACAGGATCCTACAATGAGCAGTTCTTC. Translation gives CASDPGTGSYNEQFF. The chain is built from TRBV2 and TRBJ2-1; tentative D call: TRBD1 (5 bases). The CDR3 spans 15 residues. CDR1 and CDR2 from the germline V gene are SNHLY and FYNNEI. V was cut by 8 bases and J by 1 base, with 15 bases left in between.

The chain uses TRBV11-2 and TRBJ1-1; D unresolved. The CDR3 totals 16 residues. From germline, CDR1 is SGHAT and CDR2 FQNNGV. The V end lost 0 bases, the J end lost 3 bases, and 14 bases lay between the germline ends. The CDR3 region is CASSLDRVGGYTEAFF. For the CDR3, the DNA is TGTGCCAGCAGCTTAGATCGCGTGGGAGGGTACACTGAAGCTTTCTTT.

This rearrangement joins TRBV5-4 to TRBJ1-2; tentative D call: TRBD1 (6 bases). The length of the CDR3 is 14 residues. Germline V CDR1 and CDR2: SGHNT, YYREEE (reference sequence). V lost 4 bases to trimming and J lost 3 bases, with 13 bases between them. In DNA, the CDR3 is TGTGCCAGCAGCAGCGGGACAAACCACTATGGCTACACCTTC. Its protein is CASSSGTNHYGYTF.

The CDR3 nucleotides are TGTGCCAGCATCCCATACCTTTCGGACAGGGGGCTTTCTAACTATGGCTACACCTTC. Its translation is CASIPYLSDRGLSNYGYTF. The chain is built from TRBV11-2 and TRBJ1-2; TRBD1 agrees at 11 bases. Unmatched junction bases numbered 16, after V lost 7 bases and J lost 0 bases. Germline V gene data show CDR1 as SGHAT and CDR2 as FQNNGV. The CDR3 spans 19 residues.

This CDR3 reads CASSDTREGYTF. DNA for the CDR3: TGTGCCAGCAGTGATACTCGTGAGGGCTACACCTTC. The gene calls are TRBV2 and TRBJ1-2; D call uncertain. The CDR3 runs 12 residues. Germline V CDR1 and CDR2: SNHLY, FYNNEI. Trimming left V 3 bases short and J 8 bases short, with 10 bases between. Drawing the rest from reference TRBV2 and TRBJ1-2, the complete variable domain is EPEVTQTPSHQVTQMGQEVILRCVPISNHLYFYWYRQILGQKVEFLVSFYNNEISEKSEIFDDQFSVERPDGSNFTLKIRSTKLEDSAMYFCASSDTREGYTFGSGTRLTVV.

The rearrangement links TRBV19 to TRBJ2-1; no clear D. This CDR3 spans 14 amino acids. The germline V gene has CDR1 LNHDA and CDR2 SQIVND (reference sequence). Trimming stripped 3 bases from V and 2 bases from J, with 8 bases between. This CDR3 is CASSISSTYNEQFF. The CDR3 DNA is TGTGCCAGTAGTATTTCATCGACCTACAATGAGCAGTTCTTC.

The gene calls are TRBV5-1 and TRBJ2-2; a possible D gene is TRBD1 (5 bases). The germline V gene encodes CDR1 SGHRS and CDR2 YFSETQ. The length of the CDR3 is 15 residues. V lost 2 bases and J lost 3, with 11 bases in between. The CDR3: CASSFTGSDTGELFF. CDR3 nucleotides: TGCGCCAGCAGCTTTACAGGAAGCGACACCGGGGAGCTGTTTTTT. Drawing the rest from reference TRBV5-1 and TRBJ2-2, the complete variable domain is KAGVTQTPRYLIKTRGQQVTLSCSPISGHRSVSWYQQTPGQGLQFLFEYFSETQRNKGNFPGRFSGRQFSNSRSEMNVSTLELGDSALYLCASSFTGSDTGELFFGEGSRLTVL.

This clone was detected only once. The rearrangement links TRBV2 to TRBJ1-5; possibly TRBD1 for D (5 bases). The CDR3 length is 14 residues. Germline V gene lookup returns CDR1 SNHLY and CDR2 FYNNEI. Trimming left V 5 bases short and J 2 bases short, with 10 bases between. CDR3 nucleotides: TGTGCCAGCAGTCGGCGGGGGGGCAATCAGCCCCAGCATTTT. The encoded protein is CASSRRGGNQPQHF.

J is TRBJ2-1 and V is TRBV27; weak D call: TRBD1 (6 bases). The germline V gene has CDR1 MNHEY and CDR2 SMNVEV (reference sequence). V lost 10 bases and J 4 bases, leaving 17 bases between the germline ends. CDR3 size: 14 residues. DNA for the CDR3: TGTGCCACCAGGTCACAGGGTCGGTACAATGAGCAGTTCTTC. Protein product: CATRSQGRYNEQFF.

The chain has TRBV4-2 and TRBJ2-3; unclear D gene. Per germline, CDR1 LGHNA and CDR2 YNFKEQ. This CDR3 has 13 amino acids. Between the trimmed V and J ends, which lost 8 bases and 8 bases, there was a span of 17 bases. This CDR3 is CASGRDPTATQYF. CDR3 DNA: TGTGCCAGCGGACGAGACCCTACCGCTACGCAGTATTTT.

J is TRBJ1-2 and V is TRBV27; tentative D call: TRBD1 (6 bases). V dropped 6 bases and J dropped 6 bases, with 14 bases sitting between them. CDR3 length: 13 amino acids. Germline V CDR1 and CDR2: MNHEY, SMNVEV (reference sequence). DNA of the CDR3: TGTGCCAGCAGGAGGACCCGGACAGATGGCTACACCTTC. Protein product: CASRRTRTDGYTF.

The chain joins TRBV16 to TRBJ2-6, with D possibly called TRBD1 or TRBD2 (5 bases each). The CDR3 is 15 residues long. The V gene lost 5 bases and the J gene lost 11 bases, with 19 bases spanning the gap. Looked up from germline, CDR1 is KGHSY and CDR2 is FQNENV. The CDR3 coding sequence is TGTGCCAGCAGCGCCTTTGATGGGAGAGGGGACGTCCTGACTTTC. Translating it yields CASSAFDGRGDVLTF. Combining the CDR3 with reference TRBV16 and TRBJ2-6 gives the whole variable domain GEEVAQTPKHLVRGEGQKAKLYCAPIKGHSYVFWYQQVLKNEFKFLISFQNENVFDETGMPKERFSAKCLPNSPCSLEIQATKLEDSAVYFCASSAFDGRGDVLTFGAGSRLTVL.

This clone was counted a single time. This chain links TRBV13 with TRBJ2-2; D ambiguous. V lost 2 bases and J 6 bases, leaving 10 bases between the germline ends. Germline assignment: CDR1 PRHDT and CDR2 FYEKMQ (reference sequence). This CDR3 region has 14 residues. The CDR3 DNA is TGTGCCAGCAGCTTACGGCTCCCGCCCGGGGAGCTGTTTTTT. This gives the protein CASSLRLPPGELFF.

The table lists this clone with a few counts. The chain combines TRBV5-4 with TRBJ1-6; 8 nucleotides agree with TRBD1. V lost 4 bases to trimming and J lost 10 bases; unmatched junction nucleotides: 7. Germline V gene lookup returns CDR1 SGHNT and CDR2 YYREEE (reference sequence). The length of the CDR3 is 14 residues. DNA for the CDR3: TGTGCCAGCAGCCTCGGGACAGGCGACTCACCCCTCCACTTT. Residues: CASSLGTGDSPLHF.

The chain couples TRBV28 to TRBJ2-3; 9 bases match TRBD2. The V gene's germline CDR1 is MDHEN and CDR2 SYDVKM. The V and J ends lost 5 bases and 4 bases, in that order; junction bases with no gene match: 19. The CDR3 runs 19 residues. The CDR3 region is CASSTYERGAPITADTQYF. For the CDR3, the DNA is TGTGCCAGCAGTACCTACGAGCGGGGGGCCCCCATCACGGCAGATACGCAGTATTTT.

The chain links TRBV7-3 to TRBJ1-5, with unresolved D. The CDR3 is 15 residues long. The V and J ends lost 0 bases and 2 bases respectively, with 8 bases between them. Germline V gene data show CDR1 as SGHTA and CDR2 as FQGTGA. The CDR3, as DNA: TGTGCCAGCAGCTTAACTGGAGGAGGCAATCAGCCCCAGCATTTT. This gives the protein CASSLTGGGNQPQHF.

This chain links TRBV5-1 with TRBJ2-1; D unresolved. V was trimmed by 0 bases and J by 0 bases, leaving 7 bases between them. The CDR3 has 15 residues. In germline, CDR1 is SGHRS, CDR2 YFSETQ. CDR3 coding DNA: TGCGCCAGCAGCTTGGAGATAAGCTCCTACAATGAGCAGTTCTTC. Protein: CASSLEISSYNEQFF.

This clone was seen just once. The rearrangement joins TRBV2 to TRBJ2-7, with a weak D call TRBD2 (5 bases). Trimming left V 4 bases short and J 6 bases short, with 13 bases between. This CDR3 contains 13 residues. CDR1 and CDR2 (germline): SNHLY, FYNNEI. CDR3: CASSAGMASEQYF. Here the CDR3 DNA reads TGTGCCAGCAGTGCGGGAATGGCCTCCGAGCAGTACTTC.

The chain joins TRBV2 to TRBJ2-1; TRBD2 matches at 10 bases. The length of the CDR3 is 15 residues. V was pared by 8 bases and J by 5 bases, with 9 bases of the junction left unmatched. Germline V gene data show CDR1 as SNHLY and CDR2 as FYNNEI. CDR3 in amino acids: CASGPTSGFNNEQFF. CDR3 coding DNA: TGTGCCAGCGGCCCGACTAGCGGGTTTAACAATGAGCAGTTCTTC.

The chain uses TRBV5-6 and TRBJ2-5, with a weak D call TRBD1 (6 bases). The CDR3 contains 13 residues. Trimming pared 4 bases from V and 2 bases from J, leaving 9 bases between. Germline loops: CDR1 SGHDT, CDR2 YYEEEE. CDR3 nucleotides: TGTGCCAGCAGCATGGGACATCAAGAGACCCAGTACTTC. Encoded protein: CASSMGHQETQYF.

The V and J genes are TRBV27 and TRBJ1-1; TRBD1 is a possible D gene (5 bases). Germline V gives CDR1 MNHEY, CDR2 SMNVEV (reference sequence). The CDR3 covers 14 residues. CDR3 DNA sequence: TGTGCATCCGGGGCAGGGTTCGGGAACACTGAAGCTTTCTTT. This encodes CASGAGFGNTEAFF.